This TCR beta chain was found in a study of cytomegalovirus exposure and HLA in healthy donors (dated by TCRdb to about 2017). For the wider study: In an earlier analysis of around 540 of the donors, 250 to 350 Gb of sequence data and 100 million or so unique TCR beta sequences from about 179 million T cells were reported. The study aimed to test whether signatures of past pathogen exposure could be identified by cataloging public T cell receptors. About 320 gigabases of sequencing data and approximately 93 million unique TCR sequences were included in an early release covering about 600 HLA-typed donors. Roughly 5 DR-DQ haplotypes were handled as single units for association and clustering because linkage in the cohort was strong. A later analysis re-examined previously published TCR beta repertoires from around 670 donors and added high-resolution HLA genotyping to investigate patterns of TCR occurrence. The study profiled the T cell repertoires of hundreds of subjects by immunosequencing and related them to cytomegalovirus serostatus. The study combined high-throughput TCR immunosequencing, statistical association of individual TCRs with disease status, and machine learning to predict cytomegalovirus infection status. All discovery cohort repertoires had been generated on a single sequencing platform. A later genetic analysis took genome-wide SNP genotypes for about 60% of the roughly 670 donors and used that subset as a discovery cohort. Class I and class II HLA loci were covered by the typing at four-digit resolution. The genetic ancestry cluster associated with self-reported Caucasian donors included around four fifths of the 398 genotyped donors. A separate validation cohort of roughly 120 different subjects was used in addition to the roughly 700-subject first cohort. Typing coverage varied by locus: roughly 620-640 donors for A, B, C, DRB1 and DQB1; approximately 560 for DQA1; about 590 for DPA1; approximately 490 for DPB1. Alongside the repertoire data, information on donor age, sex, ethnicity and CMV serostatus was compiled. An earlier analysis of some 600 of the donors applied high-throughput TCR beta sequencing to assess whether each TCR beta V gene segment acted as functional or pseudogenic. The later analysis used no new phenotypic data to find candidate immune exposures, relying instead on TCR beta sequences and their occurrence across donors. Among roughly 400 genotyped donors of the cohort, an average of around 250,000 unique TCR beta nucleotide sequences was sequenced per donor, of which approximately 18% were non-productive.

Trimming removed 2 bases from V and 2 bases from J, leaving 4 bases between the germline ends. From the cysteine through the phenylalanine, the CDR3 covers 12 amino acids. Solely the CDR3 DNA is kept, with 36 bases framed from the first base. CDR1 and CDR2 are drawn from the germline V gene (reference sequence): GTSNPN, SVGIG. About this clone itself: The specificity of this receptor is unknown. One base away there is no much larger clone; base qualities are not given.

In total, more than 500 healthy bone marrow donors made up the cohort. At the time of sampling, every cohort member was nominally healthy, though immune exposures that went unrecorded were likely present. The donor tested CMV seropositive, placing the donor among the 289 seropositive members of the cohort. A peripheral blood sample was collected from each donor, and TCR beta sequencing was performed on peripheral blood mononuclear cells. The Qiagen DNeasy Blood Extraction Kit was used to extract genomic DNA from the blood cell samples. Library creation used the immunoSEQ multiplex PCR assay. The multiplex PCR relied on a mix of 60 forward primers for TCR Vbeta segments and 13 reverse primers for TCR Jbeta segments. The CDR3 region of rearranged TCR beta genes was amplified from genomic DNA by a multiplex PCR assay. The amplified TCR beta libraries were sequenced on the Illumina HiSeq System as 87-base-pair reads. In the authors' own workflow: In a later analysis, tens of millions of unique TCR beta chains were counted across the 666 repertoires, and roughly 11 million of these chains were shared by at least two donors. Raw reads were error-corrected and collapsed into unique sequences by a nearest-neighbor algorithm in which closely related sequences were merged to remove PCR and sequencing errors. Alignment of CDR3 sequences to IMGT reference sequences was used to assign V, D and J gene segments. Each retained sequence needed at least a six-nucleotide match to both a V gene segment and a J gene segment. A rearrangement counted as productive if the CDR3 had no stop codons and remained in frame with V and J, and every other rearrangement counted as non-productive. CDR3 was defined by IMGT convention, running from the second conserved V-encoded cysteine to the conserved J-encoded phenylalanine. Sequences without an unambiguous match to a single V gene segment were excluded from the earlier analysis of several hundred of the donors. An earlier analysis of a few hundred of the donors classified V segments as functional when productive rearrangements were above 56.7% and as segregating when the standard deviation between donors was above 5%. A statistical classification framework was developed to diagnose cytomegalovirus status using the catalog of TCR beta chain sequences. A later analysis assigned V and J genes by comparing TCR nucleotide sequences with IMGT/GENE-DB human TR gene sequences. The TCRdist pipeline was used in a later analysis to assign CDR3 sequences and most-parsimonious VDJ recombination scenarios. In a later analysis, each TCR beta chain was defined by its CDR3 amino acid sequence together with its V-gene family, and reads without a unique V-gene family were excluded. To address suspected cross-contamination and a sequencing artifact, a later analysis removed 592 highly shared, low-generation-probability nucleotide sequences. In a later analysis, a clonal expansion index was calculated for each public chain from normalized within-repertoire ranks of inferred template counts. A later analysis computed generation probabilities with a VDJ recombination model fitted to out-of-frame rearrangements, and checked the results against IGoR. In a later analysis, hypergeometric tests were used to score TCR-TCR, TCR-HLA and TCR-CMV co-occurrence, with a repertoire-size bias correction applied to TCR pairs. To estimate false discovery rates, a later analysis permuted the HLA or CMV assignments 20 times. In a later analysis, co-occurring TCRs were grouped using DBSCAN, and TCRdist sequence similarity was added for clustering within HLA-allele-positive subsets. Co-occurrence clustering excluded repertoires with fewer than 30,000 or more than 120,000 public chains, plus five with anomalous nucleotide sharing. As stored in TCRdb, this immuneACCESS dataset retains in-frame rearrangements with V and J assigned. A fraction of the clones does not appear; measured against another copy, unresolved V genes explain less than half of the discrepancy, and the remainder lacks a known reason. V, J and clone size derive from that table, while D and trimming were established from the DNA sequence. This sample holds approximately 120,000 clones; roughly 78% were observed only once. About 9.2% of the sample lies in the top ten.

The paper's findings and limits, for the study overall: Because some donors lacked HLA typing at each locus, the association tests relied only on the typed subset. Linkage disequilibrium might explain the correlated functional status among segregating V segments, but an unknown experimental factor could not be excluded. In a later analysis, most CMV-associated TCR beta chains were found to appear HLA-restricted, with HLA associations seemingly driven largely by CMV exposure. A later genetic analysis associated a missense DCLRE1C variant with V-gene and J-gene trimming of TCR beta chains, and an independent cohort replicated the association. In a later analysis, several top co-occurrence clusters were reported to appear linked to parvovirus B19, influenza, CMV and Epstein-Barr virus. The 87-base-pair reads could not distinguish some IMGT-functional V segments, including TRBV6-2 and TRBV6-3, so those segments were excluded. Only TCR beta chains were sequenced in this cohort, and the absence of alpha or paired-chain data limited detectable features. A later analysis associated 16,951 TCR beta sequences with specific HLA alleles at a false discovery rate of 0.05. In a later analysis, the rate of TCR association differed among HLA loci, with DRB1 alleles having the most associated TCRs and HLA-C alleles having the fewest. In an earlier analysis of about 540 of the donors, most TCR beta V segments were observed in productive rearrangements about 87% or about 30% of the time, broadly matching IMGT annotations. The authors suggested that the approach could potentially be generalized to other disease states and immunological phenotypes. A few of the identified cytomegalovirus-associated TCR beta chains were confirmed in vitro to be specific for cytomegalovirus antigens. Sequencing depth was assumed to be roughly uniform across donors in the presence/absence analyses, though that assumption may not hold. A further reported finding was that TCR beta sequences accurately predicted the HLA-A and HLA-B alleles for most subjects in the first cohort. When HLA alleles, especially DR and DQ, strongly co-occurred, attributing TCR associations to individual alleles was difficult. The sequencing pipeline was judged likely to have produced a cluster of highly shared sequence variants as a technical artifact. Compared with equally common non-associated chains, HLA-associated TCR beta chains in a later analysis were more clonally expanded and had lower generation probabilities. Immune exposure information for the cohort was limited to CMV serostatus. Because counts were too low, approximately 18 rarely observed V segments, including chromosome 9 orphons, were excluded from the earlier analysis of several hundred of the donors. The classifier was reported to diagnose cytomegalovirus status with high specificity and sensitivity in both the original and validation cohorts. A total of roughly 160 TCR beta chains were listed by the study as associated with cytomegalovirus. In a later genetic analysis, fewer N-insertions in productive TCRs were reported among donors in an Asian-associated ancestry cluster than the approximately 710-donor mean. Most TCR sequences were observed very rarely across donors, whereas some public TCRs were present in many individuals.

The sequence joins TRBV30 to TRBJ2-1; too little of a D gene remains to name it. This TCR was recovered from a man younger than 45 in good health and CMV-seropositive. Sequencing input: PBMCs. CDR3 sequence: CAWSPAYNEQFF. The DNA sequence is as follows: TGTGCCTGGAGTCCCGCCTACAATGAGCAGTTCTTC.